This entry is about one T cell receptor (beta chain). No antigen is known for it. There are no base qualities to consult, and no much larger clone falls within one base. Only healthy Caucasian donors were included. The twin cohort comprised three pairs of female monozygotic twins, all aged roughly 18 to 30 years. Peripheral blood mononuclear cells were used as the source from which RNA for TCR libraries was isolated. The library relied on 5' RACE. Sequenced on an Illumina HiSeq 2000. A universal primer binding site was introduced by template switching, and a unique molecular identifier was present in the final cDNA, enabling accurate counting of TCR cDNA molecules. Specific primers in the conserved constant-segment region were used to synthesize first-strand cDNA for the TCR alpha and beta chains. To control for contamination, each cDNA library was double barcoded with a SMART-Mk sample barcode plus Illumina barcodes. TruSeq adapter sequences along with Illumina sample barcodes were introduced in two successive PCR steps. TCR alpha and beta cDNA libraries were sequenced on the Illumina HiSeq platform with custom primers. The original methods were these. MiGEC was used to process raw reads and extract unique molecular identifiers, and MiXCR was used to find CDR3 positions. For each individual, recombination models were inferred using an EM algorithm with the repgenHMM and IGoR tools. Shared clonotypes were analyzed with the tcR package in R, and sharing was normalized by the product of cloneset sizes. To study raw recombination free of thymic and clonal selection effects, out-of-frame nonproductive sequences were analyzed. TCRdb took the public reads, trimmed them with fastp at Q25, ran MiXCR for clone calling and kept in-frame beta chains. Rows with one shared CDR3 protein collapse into an entry with the most common genes and DNA. The V and J calls, along with clone size, are taken from TCRdb and not from the paper's own processing. For this sample the table gives fewer than 900,000 distinct CDR3 sequences, of which less than 25% were detected only once. Approximately 4.5% of the sample belongs to the ten largest clones.

The data were obtained in a study of identical twins (dated by TCRdb to 2016 to 2017). About the study as a whole: To test whether fetal clonotypes persist, this study deep-sequenced TCR alpha and beta repertoires from monozygotic twins, from unrelated adults of various ages, and from cord blood. Replicate twin experiments were performed at different times using different library preparation protocols to rule out contamination.

What the study reported, not specific to this receptor: Zero-insertion analyses could be partly confounded by invariant T cells such as MAIT and iNKT, although diverse VJ usage argued against such confounding for most clonotypes. Out-of-frame TCR alpha sequences shared between twins showed an excess of low generation-probability sequences compared with coincidental sharing between unrelated individuals. Because the same donors could not be followed over many years, the conclusions depended on cross-sectional statistical analysis. The excess sharing between twins in beta out-of-frame sequences was weaker because fewer shared sequences reduced the signal-to-noise ratio. Fewer insertions were carried by abundant cord blood beta clonotypes, a similar but weaker trend appeared in young adult naive repertoires, and no such trend appeared in memory repertoires. In monozygotic twins, out-of-frame TCR alpha sharing was systematically underestimated by recombination models, although the models agreed with sharing between unrelated individuals.

For CDR1 and CDR2, the germline V gene lists SGHTA and FQGTGA. After removal of 5 bases from V and 0 bases from J, the junction retains 9 bases not matched to a gene. The CDR3 has 18 amino acids, counting the end cysteine and phenylalanine. This entry keeps only the CDR3 DNA: 54 bases, framed from base 1. These data also featured in a second study, about T cells expressing NK-cell markers. The second publication reports: TCR beta-chain repertoires were profiled in sorted CD3+CD56+NKG2C+, CD3+CD56+NKG2C- and CD3+CD56-NKG2C+ T-cell subsets from fewer than 10 donors. Of the eight sequenced donors, seven were found to be HCMV-seropositive and one was found to be HCMV-seronegative. To restrict sorting to alphabetaTCR-expressing T cells, an anti-gammadeltaTCR antibody was added in several experiments. In several donors, the dominant CD3+CD56+NKG2C+ clonotypes ranked among the top 10 CD8+ clonotypes, making up roughly 1.0-7.0% of CD8+ T cells. Those dominant clonotypes were again the most abundant among CD3+CD56-NKG2C+ cells in a handful of donors, at about 28.3-65%. Whether the expanded NKG2C-expressing T cell clones were specific for HCMV antigens remained unclear. All eight donors whose samples were sequenced were randomly selected healthy volunteers, three of them men and five women. HCMV serostatus was determined by detecting HCMV-specific IgG in serum with a commercial ELISA kit. For about 6 donors, bulk peripheral blood T-cell repertoires were additionally sequenced from unsorted PBMC. MIGEC was used to demultiplex reads and group the reads by UMI, and MiTCR was used to assemble and quantify clonotypes. Only TCR cDNA sequences supported by at least two reads were kept to exclude erroneous sequences. Downstream repertoire analysis used the tcR package, and clonotypes were matched across fractions by CDR3 nucleotide sequence plus V segment. VDJmatch was used to annotate antigen specificity against VDJdb, with one amino acid substitution allowed in CDR3.

Input material: PBMCs. The sequence links TRBV7-3 to TRBJ1-5, with 11 bases in between that match TRBD1. The receptor was isolated from a woman between 18 and 29 years old in good health. The CDR3: CASSPPGQGVYSNQPQHF. The sequenced DNA is TGTGCCAGCAGCCCTCCGGGACAGGGGGTGTATAGCAATCAGCCCCAGCATTTT.